The source of this T cell receptor beta chain is a study of blood T cell repertoires in COVID-19. Study-wide context: PBMCs, B-cell-depleted T cells, or T cells provided the cDNA or gDNA that made up the material.

The length of the CDR3 is 12 residues. Trimming stripped 4 bases from V and 5 bases from J, with 6 bases between. The germline V gene encodes CDR1 MNHEY and CDR2 SVGAGI. Original data processing: Amplification from reference gene primers served as the basis for estimated nucleated cell counts. Profiled with immunoSEQ multiplex PCR; TCRdb holds only in-frame clones, not every one. From that table come the V and J calls and clone size; the DNA was used to work out D and trimming. The data hold a few hundred thousand clones, with about 88% observed a single time. The chain joins TRBV6-5 to TRBJ2-1; D uncertain. The TCR sequence derives from a man younger than 35 with active or convalescent COVID-19. Sequencing used peripheral blood. The CDR3 protein is CASSWPNNEQFF. Here the CDR3 DNA reads TGTGCCAGCAGTTGGCCCAACAATGAGCAGTTCTTC.